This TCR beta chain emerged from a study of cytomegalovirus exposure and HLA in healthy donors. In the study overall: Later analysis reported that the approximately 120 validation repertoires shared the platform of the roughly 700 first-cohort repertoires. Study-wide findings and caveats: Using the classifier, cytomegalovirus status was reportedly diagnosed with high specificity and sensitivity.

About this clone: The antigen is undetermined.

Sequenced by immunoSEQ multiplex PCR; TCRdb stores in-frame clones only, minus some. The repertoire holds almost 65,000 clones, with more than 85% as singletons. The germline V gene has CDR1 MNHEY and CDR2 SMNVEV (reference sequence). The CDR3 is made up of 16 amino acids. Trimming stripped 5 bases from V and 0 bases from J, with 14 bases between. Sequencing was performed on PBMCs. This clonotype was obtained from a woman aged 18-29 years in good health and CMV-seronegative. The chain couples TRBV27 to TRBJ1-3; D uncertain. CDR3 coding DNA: TGTGCCAGCAGTCCAGGTGGCACTCGCTCTGGAAACACCATATATTTT. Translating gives CASSPGGTRSGNTIYF.